This T cell receptor beta chain came from a study of blood T cells in healthy people across ages. Study results and limitations: Strong correlation linked observed beta diversity and percent naive T cells. The long-lived group displayed more naive CD4+ cells, plus higher diversity, than the aged donors did. The diversity estimates, figures obtained from one million T cells, were considered underestimates.

On this clonotype: Its specificity is not known.

The CDR3 sequence is 13 residues long. Germline loops: CDR1 LNHNV, CDR2 YYDKDF (reference sequence). V lost 7 bases, J lost 7 bases, and 6 bases stayed unmatched. Ranging in age from about 6 to 90, the donors were healthy Caucasian individuals from Russia. Alongside a J-beta primer mix, a sample-barcoded 5' primer served in a second PCR lasting roughly 6 to 12 cycles. MiXCR, run by TCRdb on the 5' RACE reads, gives a single entry per CDR3 protein. The sample carries approximately 2,000,000 distinct CDR3 sequences, approximately 40% recorded once. Material for sequencing was blood. The source of this sequence is a human donor in good health. This rearrangement joins TRBV15 to TRBJ1-2, with TRBD1 matching over 10 bases. The DNA of the CDR3 is TGTGCCACCAAGTCGGGGACAGGGGTTGGCTACACCTTC. This codes for CATKSGTGVGYTF.